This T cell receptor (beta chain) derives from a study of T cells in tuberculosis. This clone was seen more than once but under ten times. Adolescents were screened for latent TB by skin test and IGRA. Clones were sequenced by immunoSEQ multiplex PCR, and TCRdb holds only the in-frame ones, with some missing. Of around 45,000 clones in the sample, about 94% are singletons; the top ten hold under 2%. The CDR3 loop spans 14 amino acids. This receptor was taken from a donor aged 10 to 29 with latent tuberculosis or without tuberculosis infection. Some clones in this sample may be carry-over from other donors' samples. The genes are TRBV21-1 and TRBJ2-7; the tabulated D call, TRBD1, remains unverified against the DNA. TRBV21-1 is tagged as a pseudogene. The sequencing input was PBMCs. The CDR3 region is CASSKDTNKYEQYF. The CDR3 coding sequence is TGTGCCAGCAGCAAGGACACCAACAAATACGAGCAGTACTTC.